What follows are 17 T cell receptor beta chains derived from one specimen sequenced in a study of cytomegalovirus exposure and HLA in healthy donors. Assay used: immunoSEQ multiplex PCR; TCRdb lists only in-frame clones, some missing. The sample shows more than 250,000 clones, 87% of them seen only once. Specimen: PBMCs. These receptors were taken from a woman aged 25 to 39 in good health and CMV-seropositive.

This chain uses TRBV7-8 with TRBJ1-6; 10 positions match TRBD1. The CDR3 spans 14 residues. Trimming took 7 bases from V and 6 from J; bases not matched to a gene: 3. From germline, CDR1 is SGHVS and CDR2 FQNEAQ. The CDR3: CASTGDRGNSPLHF. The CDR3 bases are TGTGCCAGCACCGGGGACAGGGGTAATTCACCCCTCCACTTT.

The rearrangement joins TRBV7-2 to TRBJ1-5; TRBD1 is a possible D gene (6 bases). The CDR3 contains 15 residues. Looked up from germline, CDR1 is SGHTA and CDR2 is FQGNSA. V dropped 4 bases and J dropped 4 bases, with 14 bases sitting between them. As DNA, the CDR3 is TGTGCCAGCAGCTCGGGGGGCCTCGGGAATCAGCCCCAGCATTTT. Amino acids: CASSSGGLGNQPQHF.

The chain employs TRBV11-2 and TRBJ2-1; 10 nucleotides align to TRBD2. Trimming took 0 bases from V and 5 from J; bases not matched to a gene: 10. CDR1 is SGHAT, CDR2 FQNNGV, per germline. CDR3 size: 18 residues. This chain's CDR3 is CASSLEGGLADWDNEQFF. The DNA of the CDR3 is TGTGCCAGCAGCTTAGAAGGAGGACTAGCGGACTGGGACAATGAGCAGTTCTTC.

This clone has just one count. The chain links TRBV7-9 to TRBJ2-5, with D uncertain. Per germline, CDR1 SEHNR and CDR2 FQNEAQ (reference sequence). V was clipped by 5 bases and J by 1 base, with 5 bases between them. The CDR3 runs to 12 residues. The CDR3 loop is CASSPSQETQYF. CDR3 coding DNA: TGTGCCAGCAGCCCCTCCCAAGAGACCCAGTACTTC.

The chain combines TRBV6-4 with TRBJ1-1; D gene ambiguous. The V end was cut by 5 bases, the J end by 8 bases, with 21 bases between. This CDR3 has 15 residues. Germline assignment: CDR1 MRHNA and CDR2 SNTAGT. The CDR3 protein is CASSRTGTANTEAFF. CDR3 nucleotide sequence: TGTGCCAGCAGTAGAACGGGCACCGCGAATACCGAAGCTTTCTTT.

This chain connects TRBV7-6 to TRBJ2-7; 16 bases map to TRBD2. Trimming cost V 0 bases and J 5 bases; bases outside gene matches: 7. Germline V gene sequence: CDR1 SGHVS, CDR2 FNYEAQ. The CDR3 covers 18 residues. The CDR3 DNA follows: TGTGCCAGCAGCTTAGCCCCGGGACTAGCGGGGGGGCCCGACGAGCAGTACTTC. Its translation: CASSLAPGLAGGPDEQYF.

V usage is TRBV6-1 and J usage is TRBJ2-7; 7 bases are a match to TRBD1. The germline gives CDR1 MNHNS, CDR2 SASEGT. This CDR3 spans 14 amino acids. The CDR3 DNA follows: TGTGCAAGACCCGTGGACAGGAACTCCTACGAGCAGTACTTC. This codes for CARPVDRNSYEQYF.

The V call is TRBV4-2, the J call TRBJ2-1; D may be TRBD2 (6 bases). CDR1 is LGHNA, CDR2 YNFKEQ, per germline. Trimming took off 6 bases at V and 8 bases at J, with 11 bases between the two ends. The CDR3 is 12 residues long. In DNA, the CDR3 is TGTGCCAGCAGAGACGTAGCGGATGAGCAGTTCTTC. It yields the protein CASRDVADEQFF.

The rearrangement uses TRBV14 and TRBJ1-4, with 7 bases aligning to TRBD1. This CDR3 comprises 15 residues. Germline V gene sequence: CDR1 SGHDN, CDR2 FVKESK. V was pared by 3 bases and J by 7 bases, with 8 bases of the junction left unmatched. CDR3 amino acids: CASSHFRDRAEKLFF. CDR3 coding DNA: TGTGCCAGCAGCCATTTCCGGGACAGAGCTGAAAAACTGTTTTTT.

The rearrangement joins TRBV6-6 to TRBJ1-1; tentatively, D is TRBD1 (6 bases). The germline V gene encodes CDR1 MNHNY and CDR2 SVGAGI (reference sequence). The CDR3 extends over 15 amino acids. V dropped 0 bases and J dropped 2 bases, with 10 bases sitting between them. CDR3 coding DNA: TGTGCCAGCAGTTACTCTGTGGGGGCCAACACTGAAGCTTTCTTT. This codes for CASSYSVGANTEAFF.

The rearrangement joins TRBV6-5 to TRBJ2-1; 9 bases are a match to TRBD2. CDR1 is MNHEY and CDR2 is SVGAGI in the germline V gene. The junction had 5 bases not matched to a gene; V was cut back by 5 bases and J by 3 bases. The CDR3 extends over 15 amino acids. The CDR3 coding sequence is TGTGCCAGCAGTAAGGGGACTAGCCTCTACAATGAGCAGTTCTTC. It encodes CASSKGTSLYNEQFF.

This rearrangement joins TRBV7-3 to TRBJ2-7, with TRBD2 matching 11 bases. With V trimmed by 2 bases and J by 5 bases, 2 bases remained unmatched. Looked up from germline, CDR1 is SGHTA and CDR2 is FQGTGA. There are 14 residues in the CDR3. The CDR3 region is CASSLGSGRDEQYF. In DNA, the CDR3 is TGTGCCAGCAGCTTAGGTAGCGGGAGGGACGAGCAGTACTTC.

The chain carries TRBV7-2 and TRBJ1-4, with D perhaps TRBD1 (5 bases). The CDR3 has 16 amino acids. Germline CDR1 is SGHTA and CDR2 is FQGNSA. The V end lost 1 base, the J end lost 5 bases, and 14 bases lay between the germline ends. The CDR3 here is CASSLDGQGGNEKLFF. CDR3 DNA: TGTGCCAGCAGCTTAGATGGCCAGGGAGGGAATGAAAAACTGTTTTTT.

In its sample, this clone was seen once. The CDR3 DNA reads as TGTGCCATCAGTGAAGGGCAGGGGGACACTGAAGCTTTCTTT. Translation: CAISEGQGDTEAFF. The genes are TRBV10-3 and TRBJ1-1; 7 nucleotides agree with TRBD1. CDR1 is ENHRY, CDR2 SYGVKD, per germline. The CDR3 loop spans 14 amino acids. With V trimmed by 3 bases and J by 3 bases, 4 bases remained unmatched.

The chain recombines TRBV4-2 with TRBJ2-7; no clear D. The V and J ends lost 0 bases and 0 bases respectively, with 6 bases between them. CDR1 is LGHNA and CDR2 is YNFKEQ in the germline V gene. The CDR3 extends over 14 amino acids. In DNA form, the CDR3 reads TGTGCCAGCAGCCAAGATGTCAGCTCCTACGAGCAGTACTTC. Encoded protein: CASSQDVSSYEQYF.

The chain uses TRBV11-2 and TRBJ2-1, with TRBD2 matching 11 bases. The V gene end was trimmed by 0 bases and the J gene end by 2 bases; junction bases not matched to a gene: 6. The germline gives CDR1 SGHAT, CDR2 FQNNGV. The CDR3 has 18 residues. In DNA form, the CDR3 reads TGTGCCAGCAGCTTAGAGGGGGTAGCGGGAGGGCCCTACAATGAGCAGTTCTTC. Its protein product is CASSLEGVAGGPYNEQFF.

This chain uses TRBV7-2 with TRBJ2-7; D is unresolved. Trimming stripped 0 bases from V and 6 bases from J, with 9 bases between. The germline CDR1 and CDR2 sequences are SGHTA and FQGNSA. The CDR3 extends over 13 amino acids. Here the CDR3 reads CASSLAKVREQYF. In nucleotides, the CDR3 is TGTGCCAGCAGCTTAGCGAAAGTTCGCGAGCAGTACTTC.